The rows below give T cell receptor beta chains drawn from one sample of a study of T cells after yellow fever vaccination. TCRdb re-derived calls from the 5' RACE reads in MiXCR, one entry per CDR3 protein. This sample carries about 580,000 distinct CDR3 sequences, around 17% of them seen once, and the ten largest clones take roughly a sixth. Source: PBMCs, taken about 5 days after the first yellow fever vaccination. The receptors stem from a man aged 18-30 years who received the YFV17D yellow fever vaccine. The CDR3 runs from the conserved cysteine through the conserved F or W. D genes are given only for firm matches. For some rows the clone size is stated as once, few or many, or as a class when expanded; others skip it.

>NA|NA|TRBV5-1|TRBJ2-7
CASSREGSLGSYEQYF
TGCGCCAGCAGCAGGGAAGGTTCGTTAGGCTCCTACGAGCAGTACTTC
>TRBD1|NA|TRBV7-3|TRBJ1-2
CASSSWTGSNYGYTF
TGTGCCAGCAGCTCTTGGACAGGGTCAAACTATGGCTACACCTTC
>TRBD2|NA|TRBV6-2/TRBV6-3|TRBJ2-1
CASSPPSGGPRIEQFF
TGTGCCAGCAGTCCTCCTAGCGGGGGGCCTCGTATCGAGCAGTTCTTC
>TRBD2|few|TRBV27|TRBJ2-7
CASRREGGLVDEQYF
TGTGCCAGCAGGCGGGAGGGGGGACTAGTAGACGAGCAGTACTTC
>TRBD2|few|TRBV6-4|TRBJ2-3
CASSDSTSGGHTDTQYF
TGTGCCAGCAGTGACTCGACTAGCGGGGGGCACACAGATACGCAGTATTTT
>TRBD2|NA|TRBV11-2|TRBJ2-1
CASSQRRREGLSYNEQFF
TGTGCCAGCAGCCAGAGACGGCGGGAGGGCCTCTCCTACAATGAGCAGTTCTTC
>NA|NA|TRBV6-5|TRBJ1-1
CASSYAGVEAFF
TGTGCCAGCAGTTACGCAGGAGTTGAAGCTTTCTTT
>TRBD2|NA|TRBV6-1|TRBJ2-3
CASRETSGPDTQYF
TGTGCCAGCAGGGAAACTAGCGGACCAGATACGCAGTATTTT
>NA|NA|TRBV27|TRBJ1-1
CASSLGIQRFNTEAFF
TGTGCCAGCAGTTTGGGAATACAGCGCTTCAACACTGAAGCTTTCTTT
>TRBD2|NA|TRBV10-3|TRBJ2-2
CATMNLAGRNTGELFF
TGTGCCACTATGAATTTAGCGGGGCGAAACACCGGGGAGCTGTTTTTT
>TRBD1|many|TRBV15|TRBJ2-7
CATSREFGTGMAYEQYF
TGTGCCACCAGCAGAGAATTTGGGACAGGCATGGCCTACGAGCAGTACTTC
>NA|NA|TRBV30|TRBJ2-1
CAWSRGENEQFF
TGTGCCTGGAGTAGAGGGGAGAATGAGCAGTTCTTC
>TRBD1|NA|TRBV6-5|TRBJ1-5
CASSYPSTGKSNQPQHF
TGTGCCAGCAGTTACCCGTCGACAGGGAAGAGCAATCAGCCCCAGCATTTT
>NA|few|TRBV14|TRBJ1-1
CASSPLGHMNTEAFF
TGTGCCAGCAGTCCCCTTGGGCACATGAACACTGAAGCTTTCTTT
>NA|few|TRBV7-2|TRBJ1-1
CASRGQVNTEAFF
TGTGCCAGCAGGGGACAAGTGAACACTGAAGCTTTCTTT
>TRBD1|NA|TRBV11-2|TRBJ2-7
CASSLEGTGGFYEQYF
TGTGCCAGCAGCTTAGAGGGGACAGGGGGGTTCTACGAGCAGTACTTC
>NA|NA|TRBV11-3|TRBJ2-3
CASSSNRGQRPDTQYF
TGTGCCAGCAGCTCAAACCGGGGCCAGAGGCCAGATACGCAGTATTTT
>NA|few|TRBV7-3|TRBJ2-1
CASSFQGPYGEQFF
TGTGCCAGCAGCTTCCAGGGGCCCTACGGGGAGCAGTTCTTC
>TRBD2|few|TRBV11-2|TRBJ2-3
CASSPYPSGGALYTQYF
TGTGCCAGCAGCCCCTATCCTAGCGGGGGGGCCTTATATACGCAGTATTTT
>TRBD2|few|TRBV9|TRBJ2-5
CASSVEASGETQYF
TGTGCCAGCAGCGTAGAGGCTAGCGGAGAGACCCAGTACTTC
>TRBD2|few|TRBV7-6|TRBJ2-2
CASSFSGGATGELFF
TGTGCCAGCAGCTTTAGCGGGGGGGCCACCGGGGAGCTGTTTTTT
>NA|few|TRBV6-2/TRBV6-3|TRBJ1-1
CASNRKNTEAFF
TGTGCCAGCAACCGGAAGAACACTGAAGCTTTCTTT
>TRBD1|NA|TRBV7-2|TRBJ1-1
CASSLKTGYTEAFF
TGTGCCAGCAGCCTGAAGACAGGGTACACTGAAGCTTTCTTT
>NA|few|TRBV24-1|TRBJ1-4
CATSETGSGEKLFF
TGTGCCACCAGTGAAACAGGGAGTGGTGAAAAACTGTTTTTT
>NA|few|TRBV4-1|TRBJ2-3
CASSVEGMGDTQYF
TGCGCCAGCAGCGTAGAAGGGATGGGAGATACGCAGTATTTT
>NA|NA|TRBV4-2|TRBJ2-7
CASSQSTEPSYEQYF
TGTGCCAGCAGCCAATCGACGGAACCCTCCTACGAGCAGTACTTC
>TRBD2|NA|TRBV20-1|TRBJ2-1
CSARDQRGAYNEQFF
TGCAGTGCTAGAGATCAGCGGGGGGCCTACAATGAGCAGTTCTTC
>NA|few|TRBV20-1|TRBJ2-2
CSARDRRGSNTGELFF
TGCAGTGCTAGAGATCGGCGGGGATCGAACACCGGGGAGCTGTTTTTT
>NA|NA|TRBV29-1|TRBJ2-2
CSVDPSTGELFF
TGCAGCGTTGACCCGAGCACCGGGGAGCTGTTTTTT
>NA|NA|TRBV7-2|TRBJ1-1
CASSWTTGNTEAFF
TGTGCCAGCAGCTGGACTACAGGTAACACTGAAGCTTTCTTT
>NA|NA|TRBV7-6|TRBJ2-7
CASSLVGTDDLRGQYF
TGTGCCAGCAGCTTAGTGGGGACGGACGATCTACGAGGGCAGTACTTC
>NA|few|TRBV28|TRBJ1-5
CASSLPNSNQPQHF
TGTGCCAGCAGCCTTCCGAATAGCAATCAGCCCCAGCATTTT
>NA|NA|TRBV18|TRBJ2-5
CASSPSRGLEETQYF
TGTGCCAGCTCACCGTCGCGGGGCCTCGAAGAGACCCAGTACTTC
>TRBD2|few|TRBV7-2|TRBJ2-5
CASSILAGETQYF
TGTGCCAGCAGCATACTAGCGGGGGAGACCCAGTACTTC
>NA|many|TRBV5-1|TRBJ1-1
CASSLEMNTEAFF
TGTGCCAGCAGCTTGGAAATGAACACTGAAGCTTTCTTT
>NA|few|TRBV19|TRBJ2-3
CASSIGRGSTDTQYF
TGTGCCAGTAGTATAGGGCGGGGAAGCACAGATACGCAGTATTTT
>NA|NA|TRBV20-1|TRBJ2-3
CSARDEGPRSDTQYF
TGCAGTGCTAGAGACGAGGGACCAAGATCAGATACGCAGTATTTT
>TRBD2|NA|TRBV7-3|TRBJ2-1
CASSATSGEYNEQFF
TGTGCCAGCAGCGCCACTAGCGGGGAGTACAATGAGCAGTTCTTC
>NA|NA|TRBV7-2|TRBJ1-4
CASSSQGNEKLFF
TGTGCCAGCAGCTCACAGGGTAACGAAAAACTGTTTTTT
>NA|few|TRBV20-1|TRBJ2-4
CSGGGEDIQYF
TGCAGTGGCGGTGGGGAGGACATTCAGTACTTC
>NA|NA|TRBV7-2|TRBJ2-1
CASSFQDSTYNEQFF
TGTGCCAGCAGCTTTCAGGACTCGACCTACAATGAGCAGTTCTTC
>NA|NA|TRBV11-2|TRBJ2-7
CASGDPWAPITYEQYF
TGTGCCAGCGGGGATCCTTGGGCACCGATTACCTACGAGCAGTACTTC
>NA|NA|TRBV12-3/TRBV12-4|TRBJ1-6
CASSLAGRPASPLHF
TGTGCCAGCAGTTTAGCCGGAAGGCCTGCTTCACCCCTCCACTTT
>TRBD1|NA|TRBV7-9|TRBJ2-5
CASSFGTVFQETQYF
TGTGCCAGCAGCTTTGGGACAGTATTCCAAGAGACCCAGTACTTC
>NA|NA|TRBV7-2|TRBJ1-4
CASSLAGSVGEKLFF
TGTGCCAGCAGCTTAGCGGGGAGTGTCGGAGAAAAACTGTTTTTT
>TRBD1|NA|TRBV12-3/TRBV12-4|TRBJ1-5
CASSLGTSGQNTPQHF
TGTGCCAGCAGTTTAGGGACCTCGGGACAGAATACGCCCCAGCATTTT
>NA|NA|TRBV15|TRBJ2-2
CATSRGLTGTGELFF
TGTGCCACCAGCAGAGGTCTAACAGGGACCGGGGAGCTGTTTTTT